Below, 20 T cell receptor beta chains from the same sample are listed, as sequenced in a study of T cell clonotyping in hematopoietic cell transplantation. Repertoires were generated with immunoSEQ multiplex PCR, while TCRdb's copy carries only in-frame clones and drops some. Of about 16,000 clones in the sample, 75% to 90% were seen once. Sequenced sample: peripheral blood mononuclear cells. The receptors derive from a woman in her 40s in good health. Some clones in this sample may be carry-over from other donors' samples.

This chain uses TRBV4-1 with TRBJ2-7, with D possibly being TRBD1 or TRBD2 (5 bases each). Trimming left V 0 bases short and J 4 bases short, with 13 bases between. Germline V lookup: CDR1 MGHRA, CDR2 YSYEKL. This CDR3 contains 15 residues. CDR3 nucleotides: TGCGCCAGCAGCCAAGACCCGGGACGGATGTACGAGCAGTACTTC. Its translation: CASSQDPGRMYEQYF.

This chain uses TRBV30 with TRBJ1-2; a weak D match, TRBD1 (6 bases). Trimming shortened V by 0 bases and J by 7 bases, and 9 bases separated the two germline ends. Germline V gene sequence: CDR1 GTSNPN, CDR2 SVGIG (reference sequence). The CDR3 has 12 amino acids. CDR3 sequence reads: CAWSVGGLGYTF. The CDR3 coding sequence is TGTGCCTGGAGTGTTGGGGGGCTTGGCTACACCTTC.

This chain joins TRBV29-1 and TRBJ1-1; D may be TRBD1 (6 bases). The V gene's germline CDR1 is SQVTM and CDR2 ANQGSEA. Trimming took off 7 bases at V and 2 bases at J, with 11 bases between the two ends. This CDR3 comprises 12 residues. In DNA form, the CDR3 reads TGCAGCGCCGGGACAAAAAACACTGAAGCTTTCTTT. It yields the protein CSAGTKNTEAFF.

V is TRBV25-1 and J is TRBJ2-3; 7 bases line up with TRBD1. This CDR3 region has 14 residues. Germline CDR1 is MGHDK and CDR2 is SYGVNS. The V and J ends lost 8 bases and 1 base, in that order; junction bases with no gene match: 6. The CDR3 protein is CASSDRVGTDTQYF. The CDR3 DNA follows: TGTGCCAGCTCTGACAGGGTGGGCACAGATACGCAGTATTTT.

This rearrangement joins TRBV29-1 to TRBJ1-5, with 8 bases fitting TRBD1. V was clipped by 1 base and J by 5 bases; unmatched bases: 4. Germline CDR1 is SQVTM and CDR2 is ANQGSEA. The CDR3 has 14 residues. The DNA for the CDR3 is TGCAGCGTTGAAGGAACAGGGGGTGATCAGCCCCAGCATTTT. The encoded protein is CSVEGTGGDQPQHF.

This rearrangement joins TRBV25-1 to TRBJ1-1; D remains unclear. Germline V gene lookup returns CDR1 MGHDK and CDR2 SYGVNS. CDR3 length: 13 amino acids. Trimming removed 6 bases at V and 1 base at J, with 9 bases between. As DNA, the CDR3 is TGTGCCAGCAGAGTTCTAGGGAACACTGAAGCTTTCTTT. It specifies CASRVLGNTEAFF. Combining the CDR3 with reference TRBV25-1 and TRBJ1-1 gives the whole variable domain EADIYQTPRYLVIGTGKKITLECSQTMGHDKMYWYQQDPGMELHLIHYSYGVNSTEKGDLSSESTVSRIRTEHFPLTLESARPSHTSQYLCASRVLGNTEAFFGQGTRLTVV.

This chain links TRBV29-1 with TRBJ1-2; possible D gene TRBD1, 6 bases. Germline values: CDR1 SQVTM, CDR2 ANQGSEA. CDR3 size: 12 residues. V was clipped by 6 bases and J by 3 bases, with 11 bases between them. The CDR3 reads CSVRDNYYGYTF. The CDR3 nucleotides read TGCAGCGTGAGGGACAACTACTATGGCTACACCTTC.

V and J are TRBV4-3 and TRBJ1-1, with a possible D match to TRBD1 (6 bases). Trimming removed 1 base at V and 4 bases at J, with 16 bases between. Germline V gives CDR1 LGHNA, CDR2 YSLEER. The CDR3 length is 16 residues. The DNA for the CDR3 is TGCGCCAGCAGCCAAGCCGGGCGAACAGGGAGCACTGAAGCTTTCTTT. Its translation: CASSQAGRTGSTEAFF.

This clone was counted a few times. The gene calls are TRBV2 and TRBJ1-4, with D possibly TRBD1 on 5 matching bases. CDR3 length: 12 amino acids. CDR1 and CDR2 (germline): SNHLY, FYNNEI. The V end lost 1 base, the J end lost 14 bases, and 11 bases lay between the germline ends. The CDR3 region is CASSEEGSKLFF. The CDR3 DNA reads TGTGCCAGCAGTGAAGAGGGGTCTAAGCTGTTTTTT.

The chain recombines TRBV25-1 with TRBJ1-2; D remains ambiguous. The V gene's germline CDR1 is MGHDK and CDR2 SYGVNS. Trimming cost V 3 bases and J 8 bases, with 22 bases left between them. The CDR3 loop spans 16 amino acids. This CDR3 is CASSDDNREGPRGYTF. Here the CDR3 DNA reads TGTGCCAGCAGTGACGATAACCGGGAAGGGCCTCGGGGCTACACCTTC.

CDR3 DNA: TGTGCCAGCAGTCTTTCGACAGGGGCTCCCTATGGCTACACCTTC. Its translation is CASSLSTGAPYGYTF. V gene TRBV6-6 combines with J gene TRBJ1-2; 8 bases fit TRBD1. J was trimmed by 4 bases and V by 5 bases; bases with no gene match: 9. The germline V gene has CDR1 MNHNY and CDR2 SVGAGI (reference sequence). There are 15 residues in the CDR3.

The CDR3 DNA is TGTGCCACCTCCCCTGGCGGGAGCTCCTACAATGAGCAGTTCTTC. Protein: CATSPGGSSYNEQFF. The rearrangement uses TRBV11-3 and TRBJ2-1; 7 bases are shared with TRBD2. Unmatched junction bases numbered 9, after V lost 10 bases and J lost 0 bases. CDR1 SGHNT and CDR2 YENEEA come from the germline V gene. This CDR3 comprises 15 residues.

V gene TRBV6-6 combines with J gene TRBJ2-3; 9 bases line up with TRBD1. CDR1 is MNHNY and CDR2 is SVGAGI in the germline V gene (reference sequence). V lost 6 bases, J lost 2 bases, and 6 bases stayed unmatched. This CDR3 is built from 15 residues. The CDR3 loop reads CASSRTGANTDTQYF. The CDR3 DNA reads TGTGCCAGCAGCCGGACAGGGGCCAACACAGATACGCAGTATTTT.

The rearrangement links TRBV28 to TRBJ2-1; perhaps TRBD1 as D (5 bases). Trimming stripped 7 bases from V and 10 bases from J, with 14 bases between. The CDR3 length is 12 residues. Germline assignment: CDR1 MDHEN and CDR2 SYDVKM. The CDR3 spells CASTLGLGEQFF. The DNA for the CDR3 is TGTGCCAGCACCCTGGGGCTGGGGGAGCAGTTCTTC.

The V call is TRBV2, the J call TRBJ1-1, with D tentatively TRBD1 (6 bases). The germline gives CDR1 SNHLY, CDR2 FYNNEI. The CDR3 totals 15 residues. The germline V and J ends were trimmed by 1 base and 3 bases, with 12 bases remaining between them. The CDR3 reads CASSEETGLHTEAFF. Written as DNA, the CDR3 is TGTGCCAGCAGTGAAGAGACAGGCCTACACACTGAAGCTTTCTTT.

The rearrangement links TRBV19 to TRBJ1-2; D is perhaps TRBD1 (6 bases). Germline V gene lookup returns CDR1 LNHDA and CDR2 SQIVND (reference sequence). The CDR3 runs to 14 residues. V was pared by 2 bases and J by 6 bases, with 13 bases between. The CDR3 sequence is CASSIISDSHGYTF. Here the CDR3 DNA reads TGTGCCAGTAGTATAATTTCGGACAGCCATGGCTACACCTTC.

The chain carries TRBV4-3 and TRBJ2-5, with 12 bases lining up with TRBD2. The V and J ends lost 0 bases and 6 bases, in that order; junction bases with no gene match: 5. CDR1 and CDR2 (germline): LGHNA, YSLEER. This CDR3 has 16 amino acids. The CDR3, as DNA: TGCGCCAGCAGCCAAGAGGCTAGCGGGAGGGTTCAGACCCAGTACTTC. This sequence encodes CASSQEASGRVQTQYF.

V is TRBV28 and J is TRBJ2-2; 11 nucleotides agree with TRBD2. The CDR3 is 16 residues long. In germline, CDR1 is MDHEN, CDR2 SYDVKM. V dropped 2 bases and J dropped 5; count of bases not matched to a gene: 4. This CDR3 reads CASSLPGLAATGELFF. The DNA for the CDR3 is TGTGCCAGCAGTTTACCGGGACTAGCGGCTACCGGGGAGCTGTTTTTT.

This sequence joins TRBV18 and TRBJ2-7; 7 nucleotides match TRBD1. The ends lost 3 bases at V and 0 bases at J; junction bases unmatched: 2. The CDR3 is made up of 14 amino acids. Germline CDR1 reads KGHSH; CDR2 reads LQKENI. DNA of the CDR3: TGTGCCAGCTCACCTAGGGACAGCTCCTACGAGCAGTACTTC. Residues: CASSPRDSSYEQYF.

The chain links TRBV19 to TRBJ2-2; 8 nucleotides align to TRBD2. This CDR3 spans 17 amino acids. V shed 3 bases and J 5 bases; nucleotides not matched to a gene: 11. CDR1 is LNHDA, CDR2 SQIVND, per germline (reference sequence). CDR3 in amino acids: CASSMSIAGKGTGELFF. The CDR3 nucleotides read TGTGCCAGTAGTATGAGTATAGCGGGAAAAGGAACCGGGGAGCTGTTTTTT. The variable domain in full, completed from reference TRBV19 and TRBJ2-2, reads DGGITQSPKYLFRKEGQNVTLSCEQNLNHDAMYWYRQDPGQGLRLIYYSQIVNDFQKGDIAEGYSVSREKKESFPLTVTSAQKNPTAFYLCASSMSIAGKGTGELFFGEGSRLTVL.